This TCR beta chain was captured by sequencing in a study of blood T cell repertoires in COVID-19. In its sample, this clone was seen once. Trimming took 4 bases from V and 2 from J, leaving 15 bases between them. The CDR3 sequence is 15 residues long. Per germline, CDR1 SEHNR and CDR2 FQNEAQ (reference sequence). TCRdb's table, derived via immunoSEQ multiplex PCR, lists solely in-frame clones and lacks some. The table lists 320,000 or so clones, around nine tenths of them singletons. This sequence was found in a man aged 25 to 40 who had recovered from COVID-19. The chain links TRBV7-9 to TRBJ2-7; D is possibly TRBD1 (6 bases). The sequenced sample was PBMCs or T cells enriched from blood (not recorded which). Here the CDR3 DNA reads TGTGCCAGCAGCTCCGGGCAGGGGAGAACCTACGAGCAGTACTTC. It codes for CASSSGQGRTYEQYF.